This T cell receptor beta chain emerged from a study of cytomegalovirus exposure and HLA in healthy donors. Study-wide findings and caveats: The study found most TCR sequences rare, yet found some public TCRs in many donors. Being indistinguishable, some V segments were excluded, TRBV6-2 and TRBV6-3 among them.

V was pared by 0 bases and J by 7 bases, with 3 bases of the junction left unmatched. Germline CDR1 reads LGHNA; CDR2 reads YNFKEQ. The CDR3 is made up of 15 amino acids. To note about this clone: The target antigen is unknown.

The PCR was carried out with 60 Vbeta primers and 13 Jbeta primers. Assay used: immunoSEQ multiplex PCR; TCRdb lists only in-frame clones, some missing. This table lists 35,000 to 45,000 clones. This receptor was taken from a young man in good health and CMV-seronegative. The chain combines TRBV4-2 with TRBJ2-2; 9 nucleotides align to TRBD1. The source material was PBMCs. The CDR3, as DNA: TGTGCCAGCAGCCAAGATACAGGGGGCCACGGGGAGCTGTTTTTT. Translation gives CASSQDTGGHGELFF.